This TCR beta chain emerged from a study of blood T cell repertoires in COVID-19 (TCRdb year 2020). As for the study more broadly: The collaborator samples originated in the United States, Italy and Spain and spanned the acute and convalescent phases of COVID-19. The material from the prospective study consisted of cDNA or gDNA derived from T cells, B-cell-depleted T cells, or PBMCs. Samples came from the ongoing ImmuneRACE study (first 160 participants) plus 1,254 subjects from 6 global collaborators. The repertoires were released in a freely available public database meant as a resource for research on the immune response to SARS-CoV-2. Where available, HLA class I and class II types were taken from metadata supplied by the sample provider and were not determined by assay-based typing. The dataset comprised deeply sampled blood TCRbeta repertoires from subjects exposed to, actively infected with, or recovered from COVID-19. Sample metadata almost always included a de-identified subject ID, COVID-19 status, age in years and sex.

The immunoSEQ Assay, a bias-controlled multiplex PCR, was used to amplify TCRbeta CDR3 regions from genomic DNA. In the source study's methods: The number of nucleated cells in each sample was estimated by amplification of reference gene primers within the assay. To quantify the absolute abundance of each unique TCRbeta CDR3 rearrangement, sequence reads were collapsed and filtered. Productive Simpson clonality was computed per sample as the square root of Simpson's diversity index over productive rearrangements. The source is immuneACCESS, and TCRdb retained only in-frame sequences with V and J called. Part of the clones is not carried over; for the studies checked, unresolved V genes explain less than half of this, and the remainder is unexplained. That table furnishes V, J and clone size, whereas the DNA furnished D and trimming. This sample is represented by around 58,000 clones; around nine tenths of them were singletons. The ten biggest clones cover 10% of the sample.

As for this clone: What antigen it recognizes has not been identified. No base qualities exist here, and no much larger clone lies one base off it.

Paper-wide results and their limitations: How much clinical and demographic metadata was included differed by source and by participant, and the metadata was provided uncurated.

Enrolling through a virtual design, the prospective study's participants ranged in age from roughly 18 to 90 years and lived across 24 United States geographic areas. In the prospective study, participants were assigned to cohorts based on the clinical history participants reported in a screening survey and a study questionnaire. Recovered participants in ImmuneRACE Cohort 3 were defined as having two consecutive negative NP/OP PCR tests, clearance from a healthcare professional, or resolution of symptoms. Each participant in the prospective study had whole blood, serum and a nasopharyngeal or oropharyngeal swab collected by mobile phlebotomists. Over a roughly 2-month period, participants in the prospective study had the option of providing additional blood draws and questionnaires. Before DNA extraction, blood samples from the prospective study were shipped at room temperature or frozen. The TCR was taken from a middle-aged woman who had recovered from COVID-19. Sequencing used PBMCs or T cells enriched from blood (not recorded which).

The CDR3 sequence is CASSYSLVAGGNEQFF. The nucleotide sequence is given as TGTGCCAGCAGTTATTCTCTGGTAGCGGGGGGGAATGAGCAGTTCTTC. The chain is encoded by TRBV27 joined to TRBJ2-1; 11 middle bases align to TRBD2. Per the germline V gene (reference sequence), MNHEY is the CDR1 and SMNVEV is the CDR2. V trim: 4 bases; J trim: 7 bases; unmatched bases: 9. Spanning cysteine to phenylalanine, the CDR3 consists of 16 amino acids. Only the CDR3 DNA is retained, 48 bases long and in frame from the first base.